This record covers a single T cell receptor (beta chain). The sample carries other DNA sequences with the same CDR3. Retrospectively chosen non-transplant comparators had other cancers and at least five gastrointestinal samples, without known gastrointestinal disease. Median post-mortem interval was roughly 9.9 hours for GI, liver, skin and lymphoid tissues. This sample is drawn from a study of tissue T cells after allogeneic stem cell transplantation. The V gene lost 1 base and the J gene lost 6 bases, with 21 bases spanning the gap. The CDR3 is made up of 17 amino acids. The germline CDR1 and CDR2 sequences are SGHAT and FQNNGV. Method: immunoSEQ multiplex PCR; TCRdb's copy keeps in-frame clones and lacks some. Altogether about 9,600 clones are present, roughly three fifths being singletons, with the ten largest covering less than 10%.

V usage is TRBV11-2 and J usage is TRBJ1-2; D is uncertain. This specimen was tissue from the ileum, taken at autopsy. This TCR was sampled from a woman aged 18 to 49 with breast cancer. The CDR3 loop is CASSLAGEDIAPNGYTF. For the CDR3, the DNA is TGTGCCAGCAGCTTAGCTGGAGAAGACATTGCTCCCAATGGCTACACCTTC.